This T cell receptor beta chain was obtained from a study of tumor-infiltrating lymphocytes in localized non-small cell lung cancer. The repertoire was sequenced with immunoSEQ multiplex PCR; TCRdb's copy has only in-frame clones and lacks some. The profile shows 9,500 to 15,000 clones, roughly 70% of them singletons. The CDR3 loop spans 14 amino acids. The trim removed 6 bases at V and 1 base at J, leaving 5 bases unmatched. CDR1 and CDR2 (germline): SGDLS, YYNGEE. Overall study results and limits: TCR sequencing covered a subset of patients with enough tissue. No T-cell fraction difference was seen between IM1 and IM2 tumors.

Regarding this clone: Antigen specificity is unknown.

The chain uses TRBV9 and TRBJ1-2; 8 bases match TRBD1. The sample was uninvolved lung tissue not adjacent to the tumor. This receptor was obtained from a human donor with non-small cell lung cancer. The CDR3 is CASNEQGGNYGYTF. As DNA, the CDR3 is TGTGCCAGCAACGAACAGGGGGGTAACTATGGCTACACCTTC.